This T cell receptor (beta chain) was captured in a study of PD-L1 blockade in urothelial cancer. Points from the study as a whole: TCR clonality was measured in pretreatment peripheral blood. Clonality below the median predicted better survival.

Time point here: peripheral blood 6 weeks after treatment start. Between 1 and 8 samples, pretreatment and on-treatment, were given by each patient. V lost 2 bases, J lost 9 bases, and 5 bases lay in between. The length of the CDR3 is 11 residues. CDR1 WSHSY and CDR2 SAAADI come from the germline V gene. Remarks on this clone: What it binds is unknown.

Assay used: immunoSEQ multiplex PCR; TCRdb lists only in-frame clones, some missing. The sample consists of 40,000 to 55,000 clones, more than 75% of them appearing once. The chain employs TRBV10-2 and TRBJ2-1; tentative D call: TRBD2 (5 bases). The source was PBMCs, collected around atezolizumab (anti-PD-L1) treatment. The source is a man in his sixties with urothelial cancer. The CDR3 region is CASSEAGEQFF. CDR3 bases: TGCGCCAGCAGTGAGGCGGGTGAGCAGTTCTTC.